This T cell receptor (beta chain) was observed in a study of T cell responses to AZD1222 COVID-19 vaccine. Of note for this clone: As yet, its antigen is unknown.

This table comes from immunoSEQ multiplex PCR, and its TCRdb copy is limited to in-frame clones, with some not included. The sample shows 150,000 to 200,000 clones, 85% to 95% of them seen only once. The CDR3 contains 13 residues. CDR1 is MGHDK and CDR2 is SYGVNS in the germline V gene. Trimming cost V 6 bases and J 4 bases; bases outside gene matches: 3. Study-wide points: Repertoires were sampled only after the peak T cell response. Clonal diversity may have been underestimated, and the donors were mostly white British, with more females than males. Among spike-specific TCRs, nearly half reportedly target unmutated variant regions.

The chain links TRBV25-1 to TRBJ1-5; 7 bases match TRBD1. This TCR derives from an adult in good health. Sequences were derived from peripheral blood, sampled on day 0 of AZD1222 vaccination. CDR3 coding DNA: TGTGCCAGCAGCGCGACAGGGAATCAGCCCCAGCATTTT. Its translation: CASSATGNQPQHF.